This T cell receptor (beta chain) was profiled in a study of long-term antiretroviral therapy in people with HIV. This CDR3 has 13 residues. Trimming shortened V by 0 bases and J by 10 bases, and 13 bases separated the two germline ends. Germline lookup yields CDR1 SGHRS and CDR2 YFSETQ. Sequencing relied on immunoSEQ assay v3.0, run at survey level. Sequencing of each sample targeted roughly 40,000-50,000 T-cell genomes. Sequencing was performed with immunoSEQ multiplex PCR; in TCRdb, only in-frame clones are kept and a portion is missing. Of 7,500 to 9,000 clones in the sample, around 79% were seen once.

The rearrangement joins TRBV5-1 to TRBJ1-1; D ambiguous. The sequenced sample was unsorted PBMCs, obtained 0.6 years before starting antiretroviral therapy. The receptor's source is a man in his forties with HIV. CDR3 protein: CASSLDKMRRAFF. CDR3 bases: TGCGCCAGCAGCTTGGACAAGATGCGCAGAGCTTTCTTT.